One and the same sample provided the 18 T cell receptor beta chains below, sequenced in a study of blood T cell repertoires in COVID-19. Assay used: immunoSEQ multiplex PCR; TCRdb lists only in-frame clones, some missing. The repertoire holds about 120,000 clones, with 75% to 90% as singletons. The sequenced sample consisted of peripheral blood. The origin of the receptors is an older woman with COVID-19, enrolled during active disease.

This rearrangement joins TRBV6-1 to TRBJ2-2; 13 positions agree with TRBD2. This CDR3 spans 17 amino acids. Germline V gene sequence: CDR1 MNHNS, CDR2 SASEGT. Trimming took 4 bases from V and 1 from J; bases not matched to a gene: 3. CDR3 sequence reads: CASSALAGGMNTGELFF. Written as DNA, the CDR3 is TGTGCCAGCAGTGCACTAGCGGGGGGGATGAACACCGGGGAGCTGTTTTTT.

The V gene is TRBV14, the J gene TRBJ2-7; D call uncertain. The V and J ends lost 2 bases and 5 bases respectively, with 4 bases between them. Germline V CDR1 and CDR2: SGHDN, FVKESK. The CDR3 runs 11 residues. As DNA, the CDR3 is TGTGCCAGCAGCCAACTAGACGAGCAGTACTTC. It specifies CASSQLDEQYF.

This chain joins TRBV5-4 and TRBJ1-2, with TRBD1 matching 9 bases. The CDR3 runs to 15 residues. Per the germline V gene, CDR1 is SGHNT and CDR2 is YYREEE (reference sequence). With V trimmed by 6 bases and J by 7 bases, 13 bases remained unmatched. CDR3 sequence reads: CASTHGKQGAFGYTF. For the CDR3, the DNA is TGTGCCAGCACCCACGGGAAACAGGGGGCATTTGGCTACACCTTC.

The chain combines TRBV2 with TRBJ2-7, with TRBD1 as a possible D gene (6 bases). Germline-derived CDR1 and CDR2 are SNHLY and FYNNEI. The CDR3 has 15 residues. V was trimmed by 0 bases and J by 3 bases, leaving 12 bases between them. CDR3 loop: CASSEAGATIYEQYF. The CDR3 nucleotides read TGTGCCAGCAGTGAAGCGGGGGCCACGATCTACGAGCAGTACTTC.

This chain uses TRBV7-9 with TRBJ1-1; D call uncertain. In germline, CDR1 is SEHNR, CDR2 FQNEAQ (reference sequence). The V and J ends lost 5 bases and 1 base respectively, with 14 bases between them. The CDR3 runs 15 residues. Here the CDR3 reads CASSLTGRENTEAFF. CDR3 DNA sequence: TGTGCCAGCAGCCTGACGGGGAGGGAGAACACTGAAGCTTTCTTT.

This chain uses TRBV6-6 with TRBJ1-2; TRBD1 agrees at 8 bases. Germline V gives CDR1 MNHNY, CDR2 SVGAGI (reference sequence). The CDR3 contains 16 residues. The ends lost 0 bases at V and 6 bases at J; junction bases unmatched: 9. CDR3 in amino acids: CASSYSRAGGRNGYTF. The CDR3 DNA is TGTGCCAGCAGTTACTCGAGGGCAGGGGGCAGGAATGGCTACACCTTC.

In this sample, this clone turned up a few times. The CDR3 DNA is TGTGCCAGCTCACCATATCTAGGTACAAACACTGAAGCTTTCTTT. Its protein is CASSPYLGTNTEAFF. The chain couples TRBV18 to TRBJ1-1; D remains ambiguous. The germline V gene has CDR1 KGHSH and CDR2 LQKENI. Trimming pared 2 bases from V and 2 bases from J, leaving 12 bases between. This CDR3 comprises 15 residues.

This clone was seen a handful of times. This chain joins TRBV9 and TRBJ1-5; no reliable D call. The CDR3 contains 14 residues. V was shortened by 4 bases and J by 4 bases, with 12 bases between the two germline ends. Germline values: CDR1 SGDLS, CDR2 YYNGEE. CDR3 residues: CASSSDTGNQPQHF. In DNA form, the CDR3 reads TGTGCCAGCAGCAGCGATACTGGAAATCAGCCCCAGCATTTT.

The chain carries TRBV7-3 and TRBJ2-7; TRBD1 matches 7 bases. V trimming: 5 bases; J trimming: 1 base; junction bases outside the gene matches: 8. Germline CDR1 SGHTA, CDR2 FQGTGA. The CDR3 consists of 15 residues. CDR3 in DNA: TGTGCCAGCAGCAATTATCCGACAGGGTCCTACGAGCAGTACTTC. Its protein product is CASSNYPTGSYEQYF. Variable domain in full (rest from reference TRBV7-3 and TRBJ2-7): GAGVSQTPSNKVTEKGKYVELRCDPISGHTALYWYRQSLGQGPEFLIYFQGTGAADDSGLPNDRFFAVRPEGSVSTLKIQRTERGDSAVYLCASSNYPTGSYEQYFGPGTRLTVT.

V usage is TRBV6-6 and J usage is TRBJ2-7; D might be TRBD2 (5 bases). Germline CDR1 is MNHNY and CDR2 is SVGAGI (reference sequence). With 5 bases removed from V and 2 bases from J, the gap between germline ends came to 16 bases. The CDR3 has 15 residues. The CDR3 nucleotides read TGTGCCAGCAGTAATTATTGGACTGTAACCTACGAGCAGTACTTC. Translated, it gives CASSNYWTVTYEQYF.

This clone was counted once. The chain carries TRBV4-3 and TRBJ1-2, with TRBD1 matching over 10 bases. From germline, CDR1 is LGHNA and CDR2 YSLEER. V lost 0 bases and J lost 5; bases outside the gene matches: 3. The CDR3 runs to 15 residues. This CDR3 reads CASSQEPGQGYGYTF. The CDR3 DNA follows: TGCGCCAGCAGCCAAGAACCGGGACAGGGGTATGGCTACACCTTC.

V is TRBV19 and J is TRBJ1-5, with a possible D match to TRBD1 (6 bases). V gave up 7 bases and J gave up 0 bases, with 16 bases separating them. The CDR3 has 16 residues. Per the germline V gene, CDR1 is LNHDA and CDR2 is SQIVND (reference sequence). The CDR3 sequence: CASMGAVGFSNQPQHF. CDR3 in DNA: TGTGCCAGTATGGGGGCAGTGGGGTTTAGCAATCAGCCCCAGCATTTT.

To note about this clone: A read error may account for a junction end that differs from germline. This chain links TRBV2 with TRBJ1-4; tentative D call: TRBD1 (6 bases). The CDR3 is made up of 17 amino acids. CDR1 is SNHLY, CDR2 FYNNEI, per germline. CDR3 DNA sequence: TGTGCCAGAAGTGACGGCCCTAAGACAGGTTTCGATGAAAAACTGTTTTTT. It encodes CARSDGPKTGFDEKLFF.

V gene TRBV19 combines with J gene TRBJ1-6; the D gene is possibly TRBD1 (6 bases). Between the trimmed V and J ends, which lost 5 bases and 1 base, there was a span of 12 bases. The CDR3 is 16 amino acids. Germline-derived CDR1 and CDR2 are LNHDA and SQIVND (reference sequence). CDR3 DNA: TGTGCCAGTAGTCCCAGACAGGCTTCCTATAATTCACCCCTCCACTTT. The encoded protein is CASSPRQASYNSPLHF.

The chain employs TRBV19 and TRBJ2-7, with D perhaps TRBD1 (6 bases). This CDR3 is 16 amino acids long. Trimming took off 0 bases at V and 3 bases at J, with 15 bases between the two ends. Germline lookup yields CDR1 LNHDA and CDR2 SQIVND (reference sequence). CDR3: CASSIDWGRGNYEQYF. CDR3 in DNA: TGTGCCAGTAGTATAGATTGGGGCAGGGGCAACTACGAGCAGTACTTC.

This clone was seen only a few times. The V and J genes are TRBV5-4 and TRBJ2-5; 8 bases align to TRBD2. The CDR3 consists of 15 residues. The germline CDR1 and CDR2 sequences are SGHNT and YYREEE (reference sequence). Trimming at V came to 2 bases and at J to 1 base, leaving 4 bases not matched to a gene. The CDR3 region has the DNA TGTGCCAGCAGCTTTCCGAGCGGGGGCCAAGAGACCCAGTACTTC. Amino acids: CASSFPSGGQETQYF.

This chain links TRBV29-1 with TRBJ1-1, with 7 positions matching TRBD1. V lost 5 bases, J lost 4 bases, and 7 bases stayed unmatched. Germline V gene sequence: CDR1 SQVTM, CDR2 ANQGSEA. This CDR3 region has 13 residues. CDR3 sequence: CSVLRAGGTEAFF. CDR3 nucleotide sequence: TGCAGCGTTTTAAGGGCAGGGGGCACTGAAGCTTTCTTT. The full variable domain, in which reference TRBV29-1 and TRBJ1-1 provide the parts outside the CDR3, is SAVISQKPSRDICQRGTSLTIQCQVDSQVTMMFWYRQQPGQSLTLIATANQGSEATYESGFVIDKFPISRPNLTFSTLTVSNMSPEDSSIYLCSVLRAGGTEAFFGQGTRLTVV.

The gene calls are TRBV9 and TRBJ1-1; the match to TRBD1 covers 7 bases. Trimming removed 3 bases from V and 1 base from J; junction bases left unmatched: 6. Germline assignment: CDR1 SGDLS and CDR2 YYNGEE. CDR3 size: 15 residues. CDR3 in amino acids: CASSAHGQENTEAFF. Written as DNA, the CDR3 is TGTGCCAGCAGCGCCCACGGACAGGAGAACACTGAAGCTTTCTTT.